The 30 T cell receptor beta chains below were found in one sample sequenced in a study of technical replicates of blood from a few donors. The assay was immunoSEQ multiplex PCR, and TCRdb's table has in-frame clones only and misses some. The sample records tens of thousands of clones, approximately 95% being singletons. Sequencing was carried out using T cells isolated from PBMCs. The receptor set was obtained from a human donor in good health.

V is TRBV15 and J is TRBJ1-4, with 9 bases identical to TRBD1. Germline-derived CDR1 and CDR2 are LNHNV and YYDKDF (reference sequence). V shed 5 bases, J shed 3 bases, and the junction held 4 bases outside the gene matches. The CDR3 runs to 15 residues. The CDR3 DNA follows: TGTGCCACCAGCTGGACAGGGGCTCCTAATGAAAAACTGTTTTTT. Amino acid sequence: CATSWTGAPNEKLFF.

V is TRBV7-9 and J is TRBJ2-5; D is ambiguous. The CDR3 has 12 residues. The V and J ends lost 8 bases and 1 base respectively, with 8 bases between them. Germline V CDR1 and CDR2: SEHNR, FQNEAQ (reference sequence). The CDR3 DNA follows: TGTGCCAGCGGAGTAGCCCAAGAGACCCAGTACTTC. It encodes CASGVAQETQYF.

The CDR3 nucleotides are TGCGCCAGCAGCCAAGCCTGGGAGGCCTACGAGCAGTACTTC. Translating it yields CASSQAWEAYEQYF. The chain couples TRBV4-3 to TRBJ2-7, with a weak D call TRBD2 (6 bases). The CDR3 sequence is 14 residues long. CDR1 and CDR2 from the germline V gene are LGHNA and YSLEER. V lost 1 base to trimming and J lost 2 bases, with 9 bases between them.

J is TRBJ1-4 and V is TRBV5-5; 8 bases line up with TRBD1. The V gene end was trimmed by 3 bases and the J gene end by 0 bases; junction bases not matched to a gene: 4. Looked up from germline, CDR1 is SGHKS and CDR2 is YYEKEE (reference sequence). The CDR3 sequence is 16 residues long. The CDR3 protein is CASSWGQAATNEKLFF. CDR3 DNA: TGTGCCAGCAGCTGGGGACAGGCCGCAACTAATGAAAAACTGTTTTTT.

This clone was seen a single time. V is TRBV28 and J is TRBJ1-4, with D possibly TRBD1 on 6 matching bases. The V gene's germline CDR1 is MDHEN and CDR2 SYDVKM. This CDR3 comprises 14 residues. V was trimmed by 6 bases and J by 4 bases, leaving 12 bases between them. CDR3 DNA sequence: TGTGCCAGCAGCTTAACAGGGCTTAATGAAAAACTGTTTTTT. This encodes CASSLTGLNEKLFF.

The chain joins TRBV28 to TRBJ2-7; TRBD1 matches at 9 bases. Germline V gene sequence: CDR1 MDHEN, CDR2 SYDVKM. This CDR3 is built from 16 residues. V was clipped by 9 bases and J by 7 bases; unmatched bases: 19. CDR3: CASIRTGALVLSEQYF. The CDR3 region has the DNA TGTGCCAGTATACGGACAGGGGCTCTGGTGCTTAGTGAGCAGTACTTC.

The CDR3 protein is CASSLDQDRTEAFF. DNA of the CDR3: TGTGCCAGCAGCTTAGATCAAGACAGAACTGAAGCTTTCTTT. This chain uses TRBV11-2 with TRBJ1-1; TRBD1 might be the D (5 bases). The CDR3 loop spans 14 amino acids. Germline CDR1 reads SGHAT; CDR2 reads FQNNGV. The V end was cut by 0 bases, the J end by 5 bases, with 10 bases between.

The rearrangement joins TRBV7-2 to TRBJ2-3; 13 bases align to TRBD2. Trimming took 3 bases from V and 6 from J; bases not matched to a gene: 6. Germline V gene sequence: CDR1 SGHTA, CDR2 FQGNSA. This CDR3 contains 16 residues. The CDR3, as DNA: TGTGCCAGCAGCTTTCGACTAGCGGGAGGACCCGATACGCAGTATTTT. This translates into CASSFRLAGGPDTQYF.

The rearrangement links TRBV9 to TRBJ2-4, with a tentative D call TRBD1 (7 bases). The V end was cut by 3 bases, the J end by 7 bases, with 14 bases between. CDR1 and CDR2 from the germline V gene are SGDLS and YYNGEE. The CDR3 has 14 residues. CDR3 nucleotide sequence: TGTGCCAGCAGCGACGACAGGGAGGTGAACATTCAGTACTTC. Its protein product is CASSDDREVNIQYF.

The rearrangement joins TRBV29-1 to TRBJ1-4, with 7 positions matching TRBD1. In germline, CDR1 is SQVTM, CDR2 ANQGSEA. V dropped 1 base and J dropped 3; count of bases not matched to a gene: 5. This CDR3 is built from 15 residues. The CDR3 loop reads CSVEGTDRPNEKLFF. The DNA of the CDR3 is TGCAGCGTTGAAGGGACGGACAGGCCTAATGAAAAACTGTTTTTT.

Points on this clone: The same CDR3 can be traced to other DNA sequences in this sample. This chain links TRBV7-2 with TRBJ2-7, with 7 bases identical to TRBD1. Losses at the gene ends were 4 bases for V and 3 bases for J; bases not matched to a gene: 3. The CDR3 is 13 amino acids. Per the germline V gene, CDR1 is SGHTA and CDR2 is FQGNSA. CDR3 amino acids: CASSWGTDYEQYF. DNA of the CDR3: TGTGCCAGCAGCTGGGGGACAGACTACGAGCAGTACTTC. The full variable domain, in which reference TRBV7-2 and TRBJ2-7 provide the parts outside the CDR3, is GAGVSQSPSNKVTEKGKDVELRCDPISGHTALYWYRQSLGQGLEFLIYFQGNSAPDKSGLPSDRFSAERTGGSVSTLTIQRTQQEDSAVYLCASSWGTDYEQYFGPGTRLTVT.

The J gene is TRBJ2-7, the V gene TRBV11-2; 9 nucleotides line up with TRBD1. The germline CDR1 and CDR2 sequences are SGHAT and FQNNGV. The CDR3 has 15 amino acids. Losses at the gene ends were 0 bases for V and 2 bases for J; bases not matched to a gene: 2. The DNA of the CDR3 is TGTGCCAGCAGCTTAGAAAGGGACAGGGCCTACGAGCAGTACTTC. It translates to CASSLERDRAYEQYF.

The gene calls are TRBV7-8 and TRBJ2-2; tentative D call: TRBD1 (5 bases). The CDR3 sequence is 15 residues long. V was pared by 1 base and J by 3 bases, with 9 bases between. Germline loops: CDR1 SGHVS, CDR2 FQNEAQ. The CDR3 bases are TGTGCCAGCAGCTTAGTCCGGACACACACCGGGGAGCTGTTTTTT. This gives the protein CASSLVRTHTGELFF.

The chain uses TRBV5-6 and TRBJ2-2, with TRBD2 identical over 14 bases. Germline V gene lookup returns CDR1 SGHDT and CDR2 YYEEEE. V lost 3 bases and J lost 6; bases outside the gene matches: 13. This CDR3 region has 19 residues. CDR3 in amino acids: CASSSPGLAGARDPGELFF. The CDR3 DNA reads TGTGCCAGCAGCTCACCGGGACTAGCGGGAGCCCGAGATCCCGGGGAGCTGTTTTTT.

About this clone itself: This same CDR3 is encoded by further DNA sequences in the sample. The rearrangement links TRBV20-1 to TRBJ2-7; D remains unclear. Germline lookup yields CDR1 DFQATT and CDR2 SNEGSKA (reference sequence). The CDR3 length is 11 residues. Trimming left V 6 bases short and J 0 bases short, with 6 bases between. As DNA, the CDR3 is TGCAGTGCACAGAGCTCCTACGAGCAGTACTTC. It yields the protein CSAQSSYEQYF.

The chain links TRBV27 to TRBJ1-2; 10 nucleotides match TRBD1. The CDR3 length is 12 residues. V dropped 8 bases and J dropped 5; count of bases not matched to a gene: 2. Germline CDR1 is MNHEY and CDR2 is SMNVEV (reference sequence). This CDR3 reads CASWDRGYGYTF. In nucleotides, the CDR3 is TGTGCCAGCTGGGACAGGGGTTATGGCTACACCTTC.

The rearrangement links TRBV18 to TRBJ2-6; possible D gene TRBD1, 5 bases. Germline V gene data show CDR1 as KGHSH and CDR2 as LQKENI. V was clipped by 3 bases and J by 0 bases, with 6 bases between them. The CDR3 loop spans 15 amino acids. CDR3 bases: TGTGCCAGCTCACCTCAGGGCTCTGGGGCCAACGTCCTGACTTTC. It specifies CASSPQGSGANVLTF. Together with reference TRBV18 and TRBJ2-6, the CDR3 gives the full variable domain: NAGVMQNPRHLVRRRGQEARLRCSPMKGHSHVYWYRQLPEEGLKFMVYLQKENIIDESGMPKERFSAEFPKEGPSILRIQQVVRGDSAAYFCASSPQGSGANVLTFGAGSRLTVL.

The chain carries TRBV5-1 and TRBJ2-1; 8 nucleotides agree with TRBD1. This CDR3 comprises 15 residues. With V trimmed by 4 bases and J by 10 bases, 13 bases remained unmatched. Germline V lookup: CDR1 SGHRS, CDR2 YFSETQ. CDR3 nucleotides: TGCGCCAGCAGCCCTGCTATGGGGACAGGCCGGGAGCAGTTCTTC. It is translated as CASSPAMGTGREQFF.

The V and J genes are TRBV19 and TRBJ2-4; D may be TRBD1 (6 bases). The CDR3 is 15 residues long. The ends were cut back, 7 bases at V and 9 bases at J, with 22 bases in the middle. Germline V gives CDR1 LNHDA, CDR2 SQIVND (reference sequence). The CDR3 is CASTPTSGVGSIQYF. For the CDR3, the DNA is TGTGCCAGTACTCCAACATCAGGGGTGGGAAGCATTCAGTACTTC.

V is TRBV7-3 and J is TRBJ2-1; D remains unclear. Germline values: CDR1 SGHTA, CDR2 FQGTGA. V dropped 4 bases and J dropped 6 bases, with 7 bases sitting between them. CDR3 length: 12 amino acids. CDR3 nucleotides: TGTGCCAGCAGCTCAATCAGCAATGAGCAGTTCTTC. Its protein is CASSSISNEQFF.

This chain joins TRBV5-1 and TRBJ2-7; 8 bases match TRBD2. Germline trimming cut 1 base from V and 1 base from J; bases unmatched to any gene: 13. Germline V gene lookup returns CDR1 SGHRS and CDR2 YFSETQ. The CDR3 loop spans 18 amino acids. CDR3 DNA sequence: TGCGCCAGCAGCTTGAATAGCGGGGAATTAGGAGAGTCCTACGAGCAGTACTTC. Amino acids: CASSLNSGELGESYEQYF.

V gene TRBV28 combines with J gene TRBJ1-1; 7 bases map to TRBD1. The trim removed 6 bases at V and 3 bases at J, leaving 10 bases unmatched. The CDR3 covers 15 residues. The germline CDR1 and CDR2 sequences are MDHEN and SYDVKM. The CDR3 reads CASRLIDRDDTEAFF. The DNA of the CDR3 is TGTGCCAGCAGACTTATCGACAGGGATGACACTGAAGCTTTCTTT.

The genes are TRBV19 and TRBJ1-1; D gene ambiguous. The CDR3 length is 18 residues. Trimming removed 6 bases from V and 0 bases from J, with 23 bases in between. In germline, CDR1 is LNHDA, CDR2 SQIVND (reference sequence). The CDR3 is CASRMRGSSLSMNTEAFF. CDR3 nucleotide sequence: TGTGCCAGTAGGATGAGAGGCAGCAGCCTTTCCATGAACACTGAAGCTTTCTTT.

The chain uses TRBV11-3 and TRBJ1-1; D ambiguous. Deletions cut 1 base from V and 3 bases from J, with 18 bases between. This CDR3 contains 17 residues. Germline lookup yields CDR1 SGHNT and CDR2 YENEEA. CDR3 DNA sequence: TGTGCCAGCAGCTTAGGAAAGAGGACTCCCCAGGACACTGAAGCTTTCTTT. Protein sequence: CASSLGKRTPQDTEAFF.

This chain connects TRBV5-6 to TRBJ2-6; tentative D call: TRBD2 (5 bases). The V end lost 0 bases, the J end lost 4 bases, and 11 bases lay between the germline ends. The CDR3 runs 16 residues. The germline V gene encodes CDR1 SGHDT and CDR2 YYEEEE. Here the CDR3 reads CASSLGTSPGANVLTF. For the CDR3, the DNA is TGTGCCAGCAGCTTGGGCACTAGTCCCGGGGCCAACGTCCTGACTTTC.

The chain joins TRBV5-4 to TRBJ1-1, with 8 positions matching TRBD1. This CDR3 comprises 14 residues. J lost 3 bases, V lost 0 bases, and 1 base had no gene match. Germline CDR1 SGHNT, CDR2 YYREEE (reference sequence). For the CDR3, the DNA is TGTGCCAGCAGCTTGGTGACAGGGGACACTGAAGCTTTCTTT. It translates to CASSLVTGDTEAFF.

This chain joins TRBV10-3 and TRBJ1-6, with a weak D call TRBD1 (5 bases). With 5 bases removed from V and 8 bases from J, the gap between germline ends came to 16 bases. There are 15 residues in the CDR3. Germline V gene sequence: CDR1 ENHRY, CDR2 SYGVKD. The CDR3 loop reads CAISFEDRNYSPLHF. The DNA for the CDR3 is TGTGCCATCAGTTTTGAAGACAGAAATTATTCACCCCTCCACTTT.

The chain uses TRBV9 and TRBJ2-7; 8 bases map to TRBD1. The germline gives CDR1 SGDLS, CDR2 YYNGEE. This CDR3 is 14 amino acids long. V trimming: 4 bases; J trimming: 1 base; junction bases outside the gene matches: 4. The CDR3, as DNA: TGTGCCAGCAGCTTCCGGGACAGGTCCTACGAGCAGTACTTC. Its protein is CASSFRDRSYEQYF.

The chain joins TRBV7-3 to TRBJ1-1; TRBD1 agrees at 8 bases. The CDR3 has 14 amino acids. Unmatched junction bases numbered 9, after V lost 5 bases and J lost 7 bases. Germline CDR1 is SGHTA and CDR2 is FQGTGA. The CDR3 region is CASSLGTGQFEAFF. The CDR3 nucleotides read TGTGCCAGCAGCCTAGGGACAGGTCAGTTTGAAGCTTTCTTT.

The J gene is TRBJ1-1, the V gene TRBV15; D call uncertain. CDR3 length: 14 residues. Trimming left V 0 bases short and J 1 base short, with 6 bases between. CDR1 is LNHNV, CDR2 YYDKDF, per germline (reference sequence). Written as DNA, the CDR3 is TGTGCCACCAGCAGAGAACGGGGGAACACTGAAGCTTTCTTT. Protein sequence: CATSRERGNTEAFF. The variable domain in full, completed from reference TRBV15 and TRBJ1-1, reads DAMVIQNPRYQVTQFGKPVTLSCSQTLNHNVMYWYQQKSSQAPKLLFHYYDKDFNNEADTPDNFQSRRPNTSFCFLDIRSPGLGDTAMYLCATSRERGNTEAFFGQGTRLTVV.